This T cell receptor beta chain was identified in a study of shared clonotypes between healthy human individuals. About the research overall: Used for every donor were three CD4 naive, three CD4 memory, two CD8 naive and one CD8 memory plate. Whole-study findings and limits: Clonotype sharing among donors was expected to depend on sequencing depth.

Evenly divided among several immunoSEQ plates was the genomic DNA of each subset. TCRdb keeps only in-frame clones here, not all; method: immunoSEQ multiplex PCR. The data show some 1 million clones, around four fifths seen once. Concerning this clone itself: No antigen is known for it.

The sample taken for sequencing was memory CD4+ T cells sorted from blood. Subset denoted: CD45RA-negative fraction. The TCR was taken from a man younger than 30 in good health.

CDR3 amino acids: CASSEATRGAGELFF. CDR3 DNA sequence: TGCGCCAGCAGTGAGGCGACTAGGGGGGCCGGGGAGCTGTTTTTT. This sequence joins TRBV10-1 and TRBJ2-2, with D perhaps TRBD1 or TRBD2 (6 bases each). Per the germline V gene, CDR1 is WNHNN and CDR2 is SYGVQD (reference sequence). CDR3 length: 15 residues. The germline V and J ends were trimmed by 2 bases and 6 bases, with 13 bases remaining between them.